This record looks at one TCR beta chain sequence and its context. As yet, its antigen is unknown. This CDR3 region has 12 residues. Germline-derived CDR1 and CDR2 are LNHNV and YYDKDF (reference sequence). V shed 5 bases and J shed 4 bases, with 8 bases lying between them. The beta constant-region primer was an equimolar mix of two oligonucleotides covering TRBC1 and TRBC2. Nested alpha and beta constant-region primers with the SP2 primer drove four PCR rounds on ligated cDNA. TCRdb re-called the UMI-ligation and nested PCR reads through MiXCR, storing one row per CDR3 protein. This sample has tens of thousands of distinct CDR3 sequences, with about 9.9% found just once. The record originates from a study of naive and memory T cell subsets. General study results and limits: From naive to CM, EM and EMRA, diversity decreased and Gini increased.

This TCR was recovered from a human donor in good health. Specimen: naive CD8+ T cells from blood. This chain joins TRBV15 and TRBJ2-5; either TRBD1 or TRBD2 may supply D (5 bases each). The CDR3 bases are TGTGCCACCAGCGGGGACCGAGAGACCCAGTACTTC. It yields the protein CATSGDRETQYF.